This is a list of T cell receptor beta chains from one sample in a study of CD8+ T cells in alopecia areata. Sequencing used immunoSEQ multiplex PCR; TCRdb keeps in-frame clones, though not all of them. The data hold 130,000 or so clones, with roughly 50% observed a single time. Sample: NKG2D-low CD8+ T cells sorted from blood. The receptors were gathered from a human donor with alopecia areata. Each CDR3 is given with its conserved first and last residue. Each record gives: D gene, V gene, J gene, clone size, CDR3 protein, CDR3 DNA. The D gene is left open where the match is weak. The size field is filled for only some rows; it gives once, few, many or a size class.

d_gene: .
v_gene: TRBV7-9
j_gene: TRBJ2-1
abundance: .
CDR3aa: CASSLGTYNEQFF
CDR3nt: TGTGCCAGCAGCTTAGGAACCTACAATGAGCAGTTCTTC

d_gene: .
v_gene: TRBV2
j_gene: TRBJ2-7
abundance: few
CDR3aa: CASMSSSSEQYF
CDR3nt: TGTGCCAGCATGAGCAGCTCCTCCGAGCAGTACTTC

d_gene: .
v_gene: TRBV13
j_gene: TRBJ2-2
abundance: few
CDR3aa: CASSVITGELFF
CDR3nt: TGTGCCAGCAGCGTCATCACCGGGGAGCTGTTTTTT

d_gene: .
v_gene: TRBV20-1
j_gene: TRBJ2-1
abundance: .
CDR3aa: CSATIAVEQFF
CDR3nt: TGCAGTGCGACCATAGCGGTTGAGCAGTTCTTC

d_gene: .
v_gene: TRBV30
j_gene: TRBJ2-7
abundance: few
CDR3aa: CAWKTGNEQYF
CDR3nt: TGTGCCTGGAAAACAGGGAACGAGCAGTACTTC

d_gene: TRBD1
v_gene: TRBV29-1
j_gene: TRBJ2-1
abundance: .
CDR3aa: CSVDGRQGAYNEQFF
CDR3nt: TGCAGCGTTGACGGTCGACAGGGGGCCTACAATGAGCAGTTCTTC

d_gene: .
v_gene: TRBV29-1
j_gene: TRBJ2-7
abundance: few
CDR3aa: CSVEGVGLYEQYF
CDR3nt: TGCAGCGTTGAGGGGGTCGGACTCTACGAGCAGTACTTC

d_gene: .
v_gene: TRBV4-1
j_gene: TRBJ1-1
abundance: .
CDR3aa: CASSRALNTEAFF
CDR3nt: TGCGCCAGCAGCCGGGCCCTGAACACTGAAGCTTTCTTT

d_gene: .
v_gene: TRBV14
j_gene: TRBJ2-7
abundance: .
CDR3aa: CASGSSDSYEQYF
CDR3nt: TGTGCCAGCGGGTCGAGTGACTCCTACGAGCAGTACTTC

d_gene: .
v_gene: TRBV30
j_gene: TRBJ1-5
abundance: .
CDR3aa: CAWSEQGNQPQHF
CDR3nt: TGTGCCTGGAGTGAGCAGGGGAATCAGCCCCAGCATTTT

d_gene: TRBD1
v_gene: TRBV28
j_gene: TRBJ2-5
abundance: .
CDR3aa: CASSPADRGLQETQYF
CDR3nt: TGTGCCAGCAGTCCCGCGGACAGGGGGCTCCAAGAGACCCAGTACTTC

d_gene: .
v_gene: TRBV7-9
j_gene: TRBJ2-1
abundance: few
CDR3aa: CASSLAGLDNEQFF
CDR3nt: TGTGCCAGCAGCTTAGCAGGTCTAGACAATGAGCAGTTCTTC

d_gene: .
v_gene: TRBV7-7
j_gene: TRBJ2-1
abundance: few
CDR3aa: CASRFAPYNEQFF
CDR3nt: TGTGCCAGCAGGTTTGCTCCCTACAATGAGCAGTTCTTC

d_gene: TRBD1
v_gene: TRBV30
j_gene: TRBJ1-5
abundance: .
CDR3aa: CAWSAGQGNQPQHF
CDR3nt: TGTGCCTGGAGCGCCGGACAGGGAAATCAGCCCCAGCATTTT

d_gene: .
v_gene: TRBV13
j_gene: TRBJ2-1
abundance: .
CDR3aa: CASSLGSYNEQFF
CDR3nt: TGTGCCAGCAGCTTAGGCAGCTACAATGAGCAGTTCTTC

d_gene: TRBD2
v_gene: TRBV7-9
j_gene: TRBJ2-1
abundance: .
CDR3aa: CASSSNTGTTFNEQFF
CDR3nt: TGTGCCAGCAGCTCTAATACCGGGACTACCTTCAATGAGCAGTTCTTC

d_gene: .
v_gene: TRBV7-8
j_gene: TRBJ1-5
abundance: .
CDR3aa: CASSPHGQVQPQHF
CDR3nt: TGTGCCAGCAGCCCTCATGGGCAGGTTCAGCCCCAGCATTTT

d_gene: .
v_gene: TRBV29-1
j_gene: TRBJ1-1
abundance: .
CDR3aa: CSVEAEGRTEAFF
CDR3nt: TGCAGCGTTGAAGCAGAAGGCCGGACTGAAGCTTTCTTT

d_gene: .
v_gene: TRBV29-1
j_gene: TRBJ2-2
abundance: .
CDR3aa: CSVEMGVPGELFF
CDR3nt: TGCAGCGTTGAAATGGGAGTGCCCGGGGAGCTGTTTTTT

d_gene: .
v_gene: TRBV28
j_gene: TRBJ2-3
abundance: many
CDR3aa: CASTPGGHADTQYF
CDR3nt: TGTGCCAGCACCCCAGGCGGCCACGCAGATACGCAGTATTTT

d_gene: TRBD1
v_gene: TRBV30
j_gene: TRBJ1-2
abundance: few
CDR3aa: CAWTRTGSDYGYTF
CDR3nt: TGTGCCTGGACCCGGACAGGGAGTGACTATGGCTACACCTTC

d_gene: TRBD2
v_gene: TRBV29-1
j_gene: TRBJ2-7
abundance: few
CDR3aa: CSVLMTSGYEQYF
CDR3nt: TGCAGCGTTTTAATGACTAGCGGGTACGAGCAGTACTTC

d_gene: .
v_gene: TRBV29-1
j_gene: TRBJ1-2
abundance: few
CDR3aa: CSVTASGSTLYGYTF
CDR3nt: TGCAGCGTTACAGCATCAGGGTCGACCTTATATGGCTACACCTTC

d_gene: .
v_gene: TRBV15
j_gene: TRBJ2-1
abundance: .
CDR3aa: CATSRVVNNEQFF
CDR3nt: TGTGCCACCAGCAGAGTAGTGAACAATGAGCAGTTCTTC

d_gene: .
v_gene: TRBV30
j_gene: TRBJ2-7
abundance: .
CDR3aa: CAWSEGGNNQYF
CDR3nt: TGTGCCTGGAGTGAAGGAGGGAATAACCAGTACTTC

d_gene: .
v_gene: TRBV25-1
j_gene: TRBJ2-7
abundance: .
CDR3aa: CASSPVAGAGEQYF
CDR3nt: TGTGCCAGCAGCCCCGTTGCGGGGGCCGGGGAGCAGTACTTC

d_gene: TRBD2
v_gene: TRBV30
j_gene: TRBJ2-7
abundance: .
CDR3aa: CAWSFLTGGSYEQYF
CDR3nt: TGTGCCTGGAGTTTCCTAACGGGGGGCTCCTACGAGCAGTACTTC

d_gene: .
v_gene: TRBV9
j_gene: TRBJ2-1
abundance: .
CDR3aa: CASSGQVPEQFF
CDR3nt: TGTGCCAGCAGCGGACAGGTTCCTGAGCAGTTCTTC